This entry describes one T cell receptor (beta chain). The table lists this clone with a count of one. Its antigen has not been determined. Within one base of it there is no much larger clone, and no base qualities were kept. A second Seattle source provided samples from volunteer blood donors who had recovered from COVID-19. Collaborating institutions collected whole blood in K2EDTA tubes following their own protocols. For TCRbeta analysis, collaborator samples were shipped as frozen whole blood, as isolated PBMCs, or as DNA extracted from either sample type. Reading the germline V gene (reference sequence) gives CDR1 SEHNR and CDR2 FQNEAQ. V is reduced by 6 bases and J by 13 bases, leaving a spacing of 22 bases between them. The CDR3 starts with the cysteine, ends with the phenylalanine, and has 14 residues. The DNA shown is the 42-base CDR3, in frame from base 1. The entry originates in a study of blood T cell repertoires in COVID-19 (dated by TCRdb to 2019 to 2021). With respect to the entire study: Collaborator samples came from the United States, Italy and Spain and covered acute and convalescent phases of COVID-19. The material from the prospective study consisted of cDNA or gDNA derived from T cells, B-cell-depleted T cells, or PBMCs. Subjects who had been exposed to COVID-19, were actively infected with it, or had recovered from it provided the deeply sampled blood TCRbeta repertoires that made up the dataset. The repertoires were released in a freely available public database intended as a resource for research on the immune response to SARS-CoV-2. The samples were drawn from two sources: the first 160 participants of the ongoing ImmuneRACE study, and some 1,300 subjects contributed by 6 global collaborators. Sample metadata almost always included a de-identified subject ID, COVID-19 status, age in years and sex. HLA class I and class II types, where available, came from metadata supplied by the sample provider rather than from assay-based typing. Broad study findings and their caveats: The amount of clinical and demographic metadata varied by source and participant and was provided uncurated.

The immunoSEQ Assay, a bias-controlled multiplex PCR, was used to amplify TCRbeta CDR3 regions from genomic DNA. The original pipeline was this. The number of nucleated cells in each sample was estimated by amplification of reference gene primers within the assay. To quantify the absolute abundance of each unique TCRbeta CDR3 rearrangement, sequence reads were collapsed and filtered. For each sample, productive Simpson clonality was calculated by taking the square root of Simpson's diversity index across productive rearrangements. Entries here come from immuneACCESS through TCRdb and include only in-frame sequences with V and J called. Some clones fail to appear in such tables; in the studies checked, an unresolved V gene covers under half of the shortfall, and the cause of the remainder is unknown. D and trimming were read from the DNA, whereas the V and J calls and clone size are those reported in that table. The sample table records about 220,000 clones; 70% to 90% of these occur just once. Of the sample, around 3% is held by the ten largest clones.

The chain uses TRBV7-9 and TRBJ2-1, and TRBD2 may be the D gene, going by 6 matching bases. Sequenced: peripheral blood. The clonotype comes from a man in his forties or fifties who had recovered from COVID-19. The DNA sequence reads TGTGCCAGCAGTCCGAACGCTGGGCGGGGCGCCCAGTTCTTC. Its protein is CASSPNAGRGAQFF.